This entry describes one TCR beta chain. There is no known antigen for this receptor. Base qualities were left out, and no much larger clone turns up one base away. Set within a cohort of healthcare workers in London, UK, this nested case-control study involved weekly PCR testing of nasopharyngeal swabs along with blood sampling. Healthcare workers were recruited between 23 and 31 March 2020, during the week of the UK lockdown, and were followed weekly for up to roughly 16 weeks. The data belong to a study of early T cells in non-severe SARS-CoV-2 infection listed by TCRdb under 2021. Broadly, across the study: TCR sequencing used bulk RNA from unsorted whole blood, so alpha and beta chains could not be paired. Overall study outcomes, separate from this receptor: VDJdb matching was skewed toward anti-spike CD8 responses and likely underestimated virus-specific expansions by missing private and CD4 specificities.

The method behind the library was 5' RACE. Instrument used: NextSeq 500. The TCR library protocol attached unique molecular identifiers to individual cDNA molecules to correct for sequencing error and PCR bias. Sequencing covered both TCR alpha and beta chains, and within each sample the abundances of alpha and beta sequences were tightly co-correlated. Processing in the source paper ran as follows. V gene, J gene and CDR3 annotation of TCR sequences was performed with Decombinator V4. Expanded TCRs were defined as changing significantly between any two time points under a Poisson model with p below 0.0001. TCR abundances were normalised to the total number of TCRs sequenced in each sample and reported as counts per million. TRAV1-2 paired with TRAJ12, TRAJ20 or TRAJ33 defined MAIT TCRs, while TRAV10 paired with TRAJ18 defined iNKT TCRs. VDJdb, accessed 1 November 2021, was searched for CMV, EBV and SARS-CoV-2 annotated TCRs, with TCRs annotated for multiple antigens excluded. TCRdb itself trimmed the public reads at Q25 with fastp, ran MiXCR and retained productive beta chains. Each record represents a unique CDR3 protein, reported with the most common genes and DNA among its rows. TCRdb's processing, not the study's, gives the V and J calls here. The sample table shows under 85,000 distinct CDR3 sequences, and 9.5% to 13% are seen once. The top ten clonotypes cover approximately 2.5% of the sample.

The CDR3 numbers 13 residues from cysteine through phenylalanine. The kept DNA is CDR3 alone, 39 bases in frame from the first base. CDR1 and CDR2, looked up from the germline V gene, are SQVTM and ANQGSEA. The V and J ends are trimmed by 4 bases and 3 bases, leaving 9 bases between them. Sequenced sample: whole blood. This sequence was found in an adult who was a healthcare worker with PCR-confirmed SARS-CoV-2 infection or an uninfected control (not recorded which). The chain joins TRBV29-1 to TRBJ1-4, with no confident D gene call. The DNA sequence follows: TGCAGCGTTGGGGCTGCGGCTAATGAAAAACTGTTTTTT. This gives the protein CSVGAAANEKLFF.